The next 32 T cell receptor beta chains were all read from a single sample in a study of beta chain features in type 1 diabetes. Expressed TCRB transcripts got sequenced, as all isolated RNA was reverse transcribed. Profiling relied on immunoSEQ multiplex PCR, and the TCRdb table lists in-frame clones only, not all of them. The sample contains tens of thousands of clones, roughly 34% of which appear only once. What was sequenced was stem cell memory CD4+ T cells from blood. These receptor sequences come from a woman under 30 in good health.

The chain couples TRBV14 to TRBJ2-2, with D perhaps matching TRBD1 (6 bases). This CDR3 contains 17 residues. V shed 4 bases and J shed 3 bases, with 18 bases lying between them. Germline lookup yields CDR1 SGHDN and CDR2 FVKESK. CDR3 loop: CASSLRADRYHTGELFF. CDR3 DNA: TGTGCCAGCAGCCTAAGGGCGGACAGATACCACACCGGGGAGCTGTTTTTT. Together with reference TRBV14 and TRBJ2-2, the CDR3 gives the full variable domain: EAGVTQFPSHSVIEKGQTVTLRCDPISGHDNLYWYRRVMGKEIKFLLHFVKESKQDESGMPNNRFLAERTGGTYSTLKVQPAELEDSGVYFCASSLRADRYHTGELFFGEGSRLTVL.

V usage is TRBV19 and J usage is TRBJ1-2; TRBD1 agrees at 7 bases. Unmatched junction bases numbered 8, after V lost 6 bases and J lost 7 bases. From germline, CDR1 is LNHDA and CDR2 SQIVND (reference sequence). The CDR3 spans 13 residues. DNA for the CDR3: TGTGCCAGTAGCCCCACCCACAGGGGTGGCTACACCTTC. Amino acids: CASSPTHRGGYTF.

This sequence joins TRBV4-2 and TRBJ2-1, with 9 bases that match TRBD2. After removal of 4 bases from V and 6 bases from J, the junction contained 13 bases not matched to a gene. Per germline, CDR1 LGHNA and CDR2 YNFKEQ. The CDR3 has 17 amino acids. In DNA form, the CDR3 reads TGTGCCAGCAGCCTCCGGTCCTTAAGCGGGGGGCCCAATGAGCAGTTCTTC. Translation: CASSLRSLSGGPNEQFF.

The chain joins TRBV19 to TRBJ2-7; D is perhaps TRBD1 (5 bases). Deletions cut 5 bases from V and 7 bases from J, with 9 bases between. The germline V gene has CDR1 LNHDA and CDR2 SQIVND (reference sequence). This CDR3 region has 11 residues. The DNA of the CDR3 is TGTGCCAGTAGTGCAGGGTTTGAGCAGTACTTC. It translates to CASSAGFEQYF.

The chain has TRBV30 and TRBJ1-2; D is uncertain. The CDR3 has 13 residues. CDR1 and CDR2 from the germline V gene are GTSNPN and SVGIG (reference sequence). V lost 3 bases and J 4 bases, leaving 12 bases between the germline ends. CDR3 DNA sequence: TGTGCCTGGAGACTCCAAAGCGGCTATGGCTACACCTTC. The encoded protein is CAWRLQSGYGYTF.

The chain has TRBV11-2 and TRBJ2-3; 7 nucleotides agree with TRBD2. The CDR3 covers 12 residues. Looked up from germline, CDR1 is SGHAT and CDR2 is FQNNGV. The junction had 3 bases not matched to a gene; V was cut back by 8 bases and J by 4 bases. CDR3 sequence reads: CASGRAADTQYF. In nucleotides, the CDR3 is TGTGCCAGCGGGAGGGCGGCAGATACGCAGTATTTT. Using reference TRBV11-2 and TRBJ2-3 for the parts outside the CDR3, the full variable domain is EAGVAQSPRYKIIEKRQSVAFWCNPISGHATLYWYQQILGQGPKLLIQFQNNGVVDDSQLPKDRFSAERLKGVDSTLKIQPAKLEDSAVYLCASGRAADTQYFGPGTRLTVL.

This clone has just a few counts. The chain uses TRBV7-9 and TRBJ1-2; D may be TRBD1 (5 bases). Trimming took off 6 bases at V and 8 bases at J, with 19 bases between the two ends. In germline, CDR1 is SEHNR, CDR2 FQNEAQ (reference sequence). The CDR3 sequence is 14 residues long. In DNA, the CDR3 is TGTGCCAGCAGTTCCGACCGGGACTCTCGGGGCTACACCTTC. This gives the protein CASSSDRDSRGYTF.

This clone was seen more than once but under ten times. The chain joins TRBV30 to TRBJ1-6, with 7 positions matching TRBD1. J was trimmed by 6 bases and V by 5 bases; bases with no gene match: 4. The length of the CDR3 is 13 residues. Germline CDR1 GTSNPN, CDR2 SVGIG (reference sequence). The DNA of the CDR3 is TGTGCCTGGTTGGGACAGACTAATTCACCCCTCCACTTT. Protein sequence: CAWLGQTNSPLHF.

The chain uses TRBV7-6 and TRBJ2-3, with D hard to call. The CDR3 totals 13 residues. The V end was cut by 6 bases, the J end by 3 bases, with 10 bases between. From germline, CDR1 is SGHVS and CDR2 FNYEAQ. CDR3 region: CASRRLATDTQYF. The CDR3 bases are TGTGCCAGCAGGCGGTTGGCGACAGATACGCAGTATTTT. Variable domain in full (rest from reference TRBV7-6 and TRBJ2-3): GAGVSQSPRYKVTKRGQDVALRCDPISGHVSLYWYRQALGQGPEFLTYFNYEAQQDKSGLPNDRFSAERPEGSISTLTIQRTEQRDSAMYRCASRRLATDTQYFGPGTRLTVL.

The table lists this clone with a few counts. This chain links TRBV7-2 with TRBJ2-7; D perhaps matches TRBD2 (6 bases). Trimming left V 2 bases short and J 6 bases short, with 17 bases between. Germline assignment: CDR1 SGHTA and CDR2 FQGNSA. CDR3 length: 15 residues. Here the CDR3 reads CASSLRDSPPGEQYF. Written as DNA, the CDR3 is TGTGCCAGCAGCTTAAGGGACTCCCCCCCTGGCGAGCAGTACTTC.

This rearrangement joins TRBV5-1 to TRBJ2-2, with a possible D match to TRBD2 (5 bases). CDR3 size: 16 residues. V was pared by 3 bases and J by 2 bases, with 14 bases between. The germline V gene encodes CDR1 SGHRS and CDR2 YFSETQ. CDR3 coding DNA: TGCGCCAGCAGCTCGACCGGGAACCTTAACACCGGGGAGCTGTTTTTT. The encoded protein is CASSSTGNLNTGELFF.

The CDR3, as DNA: TGTGCCAGCAGCTTAGACAGGGCGGGCGGGGAGCTGTTTTTT. This translates into CASSLDRAGGELFF. This chain links TRBV11-1 with TRBJ2-2, with D tentatively TRBD1 (6 bases). CDR3 length equals 14 residues. CDR1 and CDR2 (germline): SGHAT, FQDESV (reference sequence). Trimming pared 1 base from V and 7 bases from J, leaving 10 bases between.

The table lists this clone with a few counts. V gene TRBV18 combines with J gene TRBJ1-2, with TRBD1 as a possible D gene (6 bases). This CDR3 spans 15 amino acids. With 3 bases removed from V and 6 bases from J, the gap between germline ends came to 17 bases. CDR1 is KGHSH and CDR2 is LQKENI in the germline V gene. CDR3 sequence: CASSPALGTLDGYTF. The CDR3 bases are TGTGCCAGCTCACCCGCCCTCGGGACATTGGATGGCTACACCTTC.

The chain couples TRBV5-1 to TRBJ2-2; a possible D gene is TRBD1 (6 bases). V was trimmed by 2 bases and J by 0 bases, leaving 8 bases between them. The germline V gene has CDR1 SGHRS and CDR2 YFSETQ. CDR3 size: 15 residues. The CDR3 nucleotides are TGCGCCAGCAGCTTACAGGGTCCGAACACCGGGGAGCTGTTTTTT. It translates to CASSLQGPNTGELFF.

This clone was seen a handful of times. The chain links TRBV7-9 to TRBJ2-1; TRBD2 matches at 7 bases. V lost 0 bases and J lost 8; bases outside the gene matches: 10. Germline V lookup: CDR1 SEHNR, CDR2 FQNEAQ (reference sequence). The CDR3 is 16 residues long. The CDR3 sequence: CASSLAGGRISDEQFF. DNA of the CDR3: TGTGCCAGCAGCTTAGCCGGCGGGAGAATATCGGATGAGCAGTTCTTC.

This clone has more than one count but fewer than ten. The chain joins TRBV11-1 to TRBJ2-1, with TRBD2 identical over 7 bases. This CDR3 is 14 amino acids long. CDR1 is SGHAT and CDR2 is FQDESV in the germline V gene (reference sequence). V trimming: 6 bases; J trimming: 4 bases; junction bases outside the gene matches: 6. The CDR3 sequence: CASRDSGSYNEQFF. The CDR3 DNA follows: TGTGCCAGCAGAGATAGCGGGTCTTACAATGAGCAGTTCTTC.

The sample holds a few counts of this clone. The J gene is TRBJ2-2, the V gene TRBV11-3; 10 nucleotides align to TRBD2. The CDR3 contains 16 residues. Germline V gene data show CDR1 as SGHNT and CDR2 as YENEEA. Unmatched junction bases numbered 9, after V lost 5 bases and J lost 6 bases. The CDR3 protein is CASSKTSGSWPGELFF. The CDR3 DNA reads as TGTGCCAGCAGCAAGACTAGCGGGTCTTGGCCCGGGGAGCTGTTTTTT.

The rearrangement joins TRBV7-9 to TRBJ1-1; TRBD1 might be the D (5 bases). The CDR3 spans 13 residues. V lost 7 bases and J 1 base, leaving 10 bases between the germline ends. In germline, CDR1 is SEHNR, CDR2 FQNEAQ (reference sequence). This CDR3 is CASNSDRNTEAFF. In DNA form, the CDR3 reads TGTGCCAGCAACTCAGACAGGAACACTGAAGCTTTCTTT.

This sequence joins TRBV7-2 and TRBJ2-1, with 10 bases matching TRBD1. The CDR3 runs 18 residues. Germline V lookup: CDR1 SGHTA, CDR2 FQGNSA. V was clipped by 4 bases and J by 0 bases; unmatched bases: 9. This CDR3 is CASSSPGQGVTSYNEQFF. CDR3 DNA: TGTGCCAGCAGCTCCCCCGGACAGGGGGTGACCTCCTACAATGAGCAGTTCTTC.

This clone appeared a few times. The chain joins TRBV5-1 to TRBJ2-1; TRBD1 agrees at 7 bases. Germline V lookup: CDR1 SGHRS, CDR2 YFSETQ. This CDR3 is built from 17 residues. The V segment lost 1 base and the J segment 3 bases; nucleotides outside the gene matches: 10. The CDR3 region has the DNA TGCGCCAGCAGCTTGCTTATTAGGACAGGCTACTACAATGAGCAGTTCTTC. The encoded protein is CASSLLIRTGYYNEQFF.

There are a few counts of this clone. This chain joins TRBV30 and TRBJ1-5; D is uncertain. Germline V gene lookup returns CDR1 GTSNPN and CDR2 SVGIG (reference sequence). Trimming shortened V by 5 bases and J by 4 bases, and 12 bases separated the two germline ends. The CDR3 is made up of 13 amino acids. The CDR3 nucleotides are TGTGCCTGGGCTCTGAGTTTTAATCAGCCCCAGCATTTT. It is translated as CAWALSFNQPQHF.

This clone was counted only a few times. The V and J genes are TRBV5-1 and TRBJ2-1; 12 bases are shared with TRBD2. Germline CDR1 SGHRS, CDR2 YFSETQ. This CDR3 spans 15 amino acids. V trimming: 0 bases; J trimming: 8 bases; junction bases outside the gene matches: 3. CDR3 sequence: CASSLAASGRDEQFF. As DNA, the CDR3 is TGCGCCAGCAGCTTGGCCGCTAGCGGGAGGGATGAGCAGTTCTTC.

A few counts support this clone. V is TRBV18 and J is TRBJ1-1; tentatively, D is TRBD1 (6 bases). Per the germline V gene, CDR1 is KGHSH and CDR2 is LQKENI. Trimming left V 6 bases short and J 4 bases short, with 15 bases between. CDR3 length: 14 amino acids. The CDR3 nucleotides read TGTGCCAGCTCTCGAGGGGGTGCCAGCACTGAAGCTTTCTTT. Its protein product is CASSRGGASTEAFF.

This chain uses TRBV7-2 with TRBJ2-7; 10 bases match TRBD2. Trimming cost V 5 bases and J 0 bases; bases outside gene matches: 7. In germline, CDR1 is SGHTA, CDR2 FQGNSA. This CDR3 has 16 residues. The CDR3 spells CASSAVAGGNSYEQYF. In DNA, the CDR3 is TGTGCCAGCAGCGCGGTAGCGGGGGGTAACTCCTACGAGCAGTACTTC. The variable domain in full, with the rest retrieved from reference TRBV7-2 and TRBJ2-7, is GAGVSQSPSNKVTEKGKDVELRCDPISGHTALYWYRQSLGQGLEFLIYFQGNSAPDKSGLPSDRFSAERTGGSVSTLTIQRTQQEDSAVYLCASSAVAGGNSYEQYFGPGTRLTVT.

The chain carries TRBV19 and TRBJ2-7; D might be TRBD2 (7 bases). V was trimmed by 9 bases and J by 2 bases, leaving 20 bases between them. Per germline, CDR1 LNHDA and CDR2 SQIVND (reference sequence). The CDR3 runs 15 residues. The CDR3 reads CASNRDNGGTYEQYF. The CDR3 DNA reads as TGTGCCAGCAATCGGGACAACGGGGGGACCTACGAGCAGTACTTC.

The rearrangement joins TRBV5-1 to TRBJ2-3, with 15 bases fitting TRBD2. After removal of 4 bases from V and 0 bases from J, the junction contained 3 bases not matched to a gene. Germline V gene lookup returns CDR1 SGHRS and CDR2 YFSETQ. This CDR3 spans 17 amino acids. In nucleotides, the CDR3 is TGCGCCAGCAGCCCGGGGACTAGCGGGGGGAGCACAGATACGCAGTATTTT. Protein sequence: CASSPGTSGGSTDTQYF.

The chain has TRBV6-5 and TRBJ1-6, with TRBD1 as a possible D gene (6 bases). Germline lookup yields CDR1 MNHEY and CDR2 SVGAGI. Trimming pared 2 bases from V and 7 bases from J, leaving 9 bases between. The CDR3 contains 14 residues. The CDR3 DNA reads as TGTGCCAGCAGTTACCAAACAGGGAATTCACCCCTCCACTTT. This codes for CASSYQTGNSPLHF.

The chain employs TRBV5-1 and TRBJ1-1; D gene uncertain. V lost 6 bases to trimming and J lost 0 bases, with 12 bases between them. The CDR3 is 14 residues long. The germline V gene encodes CDR1 SGHRS and CDR2 YFSETQ. CDR3 in DNA: TGCGCCAGCAACTCGGGGTCCCTGAACACTGAAGCTTTCTTT. Its protein product is CASNSGSLNTEAFF.

The CDR3 spells CASSMQGWPGGANVLTF. The CDR3 DNA is TGTGCCAGTAGTATGCAGGGGTGGCCTGGAGGGGCCAACGTCCTGACTTTC. The chain joins TRBV19 to TRBJ2-6; maybe TRBD1 (6 bases). The CDR3 consists of 17 residues. Germline V CDR1 and CDR2: LNHDA, SQIVND (reference sequence). V was clipped by 3 bases and J by 4 bases, with 16 bases between them.

Note on this clone: One end of the junction does not line up with germline, which may come from a read error. The genes are TRBV7-7 and TRBJ2-5, with unresolved D. CDR1 and CDR2 from the germline V gene are SSHAT and FNYEAQ (reference sequence). CDR3 length equals 13 residues. The CDR3 DNA reads as TGTGCTAGCAGCTTGACTTACCAAGAGACCCAGTACTTC. This encodes CASSLTYQETQYF. The whole variable domain, filled in from reference TRBV7-7 and TRBJ2-5, reads GAGVSQSPRYKVTKRGQDVTLRCDPISSHATLYWYQQALGQGPEFLTYFNYEAQPDKSGLPSDRFSAERPEGSISTLTIQRTEQRDSAMYRCASSLTYQETQYFGPGTRLLVL.

This clone was counted a few times. The chain couples TRBV7-8 to TRBJ1-1; 11 bases map to TRBD1. The V gene's germline CDR1 is SGHVS and CDR2 FQNEAQ. V trimming: 1 base; J trimming: 4 bases; junction bases outside the gene matches: 8. The CDR3 consists of 17 residues. The CDR3 nucleotides are TGTGCCAGCAGCTTAGTTAGGACAGGGGGCCTAAGCACTGAAGCTTTCTTT. Protein: CASSLVRTGGLSTEAFF.

The chain carries TRBV19 and TRBJ1-5; 12 nucleotides line up with TRBD1. After removal of 3 bases from V and 7 bases from J, the junction contained 4 bases not matched to a gene. The CDR3 is made up of 15 amino acids. CDR1 is LNHDA, CDR2 SQIVND, per germline (reference sequence). The CDR3 spells CASSMGQGANQPQHF. Written as DNA, the CDR3 is TGTGCCAGTAGTATGGGACAGGGGGCGAACCAGCCCCAGCATTTT.